This record looks at one T cell receptor (beta chain) sequence and its context. These data come from a study of blood T cell repertoires in COVID-19. Background on the study: Sites across the United States, Italy and Spain contributed samples from acute and convalescent COVID-19. Nucleic acid was either cDNA or gDNA, and it came from T cells, B-cell-depleted T cells, or PBMCs.

Study processing details: Estimation of nucleated cell counts relied on the amplification of reference gene primers. This table comes from immunoSEQ multiplex PCR, and its TCRdb copy is limited to in-frame clones, with some not included. V and J calls and clone size are copied from that table; D and trimming were computed from the DNA. The repertoire includes 150,000 to 200,000 clones, around four fifths of them detected once, and about 11% sits in the top ten. The CDR3 sequence is 16 residues long. The V and J ends lost 5 bases and 11 bases respectively, with 24 bases between them. CDR1 SGHAT and CDR2 FQNNGV come from the germline V gene.

V is TRBV11-2 and J is TRBJ1-4; TRBD1 might be the D (6 bases). Sequenced sample: peripheral blood. The sequence was obtained from a human donor in a cohort sampled during active COVID-19. The CDR3 sequence is CASSPVGGGRMGKLFF. CDR3 in DNA: TGTGCCAGCAGCCCGGTGGGAGGGGGGCGAATGGGGAAACTGTTTTTT.